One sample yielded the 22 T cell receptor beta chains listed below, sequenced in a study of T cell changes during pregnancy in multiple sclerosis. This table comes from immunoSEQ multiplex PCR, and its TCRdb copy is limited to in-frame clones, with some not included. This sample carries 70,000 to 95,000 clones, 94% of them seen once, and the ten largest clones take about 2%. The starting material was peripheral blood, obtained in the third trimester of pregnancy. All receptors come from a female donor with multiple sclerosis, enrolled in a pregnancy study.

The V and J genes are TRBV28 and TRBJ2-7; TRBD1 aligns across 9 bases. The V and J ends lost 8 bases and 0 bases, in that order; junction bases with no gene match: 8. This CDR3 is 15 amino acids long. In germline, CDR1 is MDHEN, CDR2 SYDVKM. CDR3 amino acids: CASYTGTGSSYEQYF. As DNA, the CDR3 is TGTGCCAGCTATACCGGGACAGGGAGCTCCTACGAGCAGTACTTC. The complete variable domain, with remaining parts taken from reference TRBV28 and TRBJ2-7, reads DVKVTQSSRYLVKRTGEKVFLECVQDMDHENMFWYRQDPGLGLRLIYFSYDVKMKEKGDIPEGYSVSREKKERFSLILESASTNQTSMYLCASYTGTGSSYEQYFGPGTRLTVT.

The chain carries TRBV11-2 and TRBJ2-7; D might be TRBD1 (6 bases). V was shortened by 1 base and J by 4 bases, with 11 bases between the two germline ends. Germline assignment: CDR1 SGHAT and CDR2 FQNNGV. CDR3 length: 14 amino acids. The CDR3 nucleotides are TGTGCCAGCAGCTTAGGGGGACAAGCTTACGAGCAGTACTTC. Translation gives CASSLGGQAYEQYF.

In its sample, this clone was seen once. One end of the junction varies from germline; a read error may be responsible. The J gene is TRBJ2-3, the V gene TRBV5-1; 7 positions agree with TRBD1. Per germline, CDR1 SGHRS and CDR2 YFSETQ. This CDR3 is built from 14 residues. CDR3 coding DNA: TGCGCCAGCAGCAGGGACAGAGGCACGGATACGCAGTATTTT. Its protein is CASSRDRGTDTQYF.

Here the CDR3 DNA reads TGCGCCAGCAGCTTGGTAGAATCCTACGAGCAGTACTTC. Its translation: CASSLVESYEQYF. J is TRBJ2-7 and V is TRBV5-1; D not resolved. The V gene lost 0 bases and the J gene lost 1 base, with 5 bases spanning the gap. CDR1 SGHRS and CDR2 YFSETQ come from the germline V gene. The CDR3 length is 13 residues.

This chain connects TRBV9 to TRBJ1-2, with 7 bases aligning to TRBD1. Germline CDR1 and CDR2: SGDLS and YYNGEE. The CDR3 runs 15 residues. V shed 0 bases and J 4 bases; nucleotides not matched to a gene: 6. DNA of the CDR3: TGTGCCAGCAGCGTAGATTGGGACAGTTTCTATGGCTACACCTTC. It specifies CASSVDWDSFYGYTF.

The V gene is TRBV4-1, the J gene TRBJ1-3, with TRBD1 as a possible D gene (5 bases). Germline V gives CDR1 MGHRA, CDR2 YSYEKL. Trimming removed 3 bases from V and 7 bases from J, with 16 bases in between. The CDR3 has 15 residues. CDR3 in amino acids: CASSQEDSWKNTIYF. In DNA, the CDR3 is TGCGCCAGCAGCCAGGAAGACAGTTGGAAGAACACCATATATTTT.

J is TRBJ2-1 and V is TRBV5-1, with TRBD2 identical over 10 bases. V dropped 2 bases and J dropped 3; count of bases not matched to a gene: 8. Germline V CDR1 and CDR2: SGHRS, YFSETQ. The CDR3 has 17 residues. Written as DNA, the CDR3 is TGCGCCAGCAGCTTCACTAAAGGACTAGCGGTCTACAATGAGCAGTTCTTC. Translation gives CASSFTKGLAVYNEQFF.

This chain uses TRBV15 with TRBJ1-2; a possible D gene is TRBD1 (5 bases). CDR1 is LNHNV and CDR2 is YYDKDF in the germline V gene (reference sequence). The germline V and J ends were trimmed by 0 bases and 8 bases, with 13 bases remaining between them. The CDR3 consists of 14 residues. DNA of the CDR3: TGTGCCACCAGCAGAGATCTGGGGCCCTTCGGCTACACCTTC. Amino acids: CATSRDLGPFGYTF.

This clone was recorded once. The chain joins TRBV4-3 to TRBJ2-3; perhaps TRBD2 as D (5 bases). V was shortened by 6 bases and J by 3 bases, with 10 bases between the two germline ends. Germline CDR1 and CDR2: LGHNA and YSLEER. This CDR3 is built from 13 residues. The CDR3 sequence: CASSPSGTDTQYF. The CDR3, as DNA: TGCGCCAGCAGTCCCTCGGGGACAGATACGCAGTATTTT.

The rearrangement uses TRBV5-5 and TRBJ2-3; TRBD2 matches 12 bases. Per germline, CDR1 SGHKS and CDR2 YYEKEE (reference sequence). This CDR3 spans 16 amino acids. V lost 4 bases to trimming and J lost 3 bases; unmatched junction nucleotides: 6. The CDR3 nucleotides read TGTGCCAGCAGCCGAACCGGGACTAGCGGGACAGATACGCAGTATTTT. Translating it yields CASSRTGTSGTDTQYF.

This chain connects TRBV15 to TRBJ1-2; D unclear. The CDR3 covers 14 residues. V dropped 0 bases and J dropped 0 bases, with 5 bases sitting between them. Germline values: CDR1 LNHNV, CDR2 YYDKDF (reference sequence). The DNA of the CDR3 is TGTGCCACCAGCAGAGATGGAGCTAACTATGGCTACACCTTC. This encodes CATSRDGANYGYTF.

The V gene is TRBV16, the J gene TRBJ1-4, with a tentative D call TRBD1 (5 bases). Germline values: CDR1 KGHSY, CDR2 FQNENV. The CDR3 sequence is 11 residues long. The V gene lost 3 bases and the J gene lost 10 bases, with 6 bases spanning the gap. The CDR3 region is CASSHGGKLFF. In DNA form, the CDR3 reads TGTGCCAGCAGCCACGGGGGAAAACTGTTTTTT. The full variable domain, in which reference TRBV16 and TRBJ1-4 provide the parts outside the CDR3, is GEEVAQTPKHLVRGEGQKAKLYCAPIKGHSYVFWYQQVLKNEFKFLISFQNENVFDETGMPKERFSAKCLPNSPCSLEIQATKLEDSAVYFCASSHGGKLFFGSGTQLSVL.

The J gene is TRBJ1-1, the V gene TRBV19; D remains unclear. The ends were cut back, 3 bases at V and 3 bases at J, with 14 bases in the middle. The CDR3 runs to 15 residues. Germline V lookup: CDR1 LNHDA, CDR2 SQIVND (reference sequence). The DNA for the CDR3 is TGTGCCAGTAGTATGCCTGAGGATTCCGACACTGAAGCTTTCTTT. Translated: CASSMPEDSDTEAFF.

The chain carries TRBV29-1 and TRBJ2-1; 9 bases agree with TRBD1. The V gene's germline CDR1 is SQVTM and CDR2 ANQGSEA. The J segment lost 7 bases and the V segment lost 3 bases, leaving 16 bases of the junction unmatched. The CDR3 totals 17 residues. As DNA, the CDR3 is TGCAGCGTTGATGGTAAATACAGGGGGCCTAAGGTGAATGAGCAGTTCTTC. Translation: CSVDGKYRGPKVNEQFF.

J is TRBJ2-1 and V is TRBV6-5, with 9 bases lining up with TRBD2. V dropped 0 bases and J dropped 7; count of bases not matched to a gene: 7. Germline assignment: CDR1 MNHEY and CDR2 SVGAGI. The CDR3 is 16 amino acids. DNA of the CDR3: TGTGCCAGCAGTTACTCCGGAGTAGCGGGAGAGAATGAGCAGTTCTTC. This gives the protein CASSYSGVAGENEQFF.

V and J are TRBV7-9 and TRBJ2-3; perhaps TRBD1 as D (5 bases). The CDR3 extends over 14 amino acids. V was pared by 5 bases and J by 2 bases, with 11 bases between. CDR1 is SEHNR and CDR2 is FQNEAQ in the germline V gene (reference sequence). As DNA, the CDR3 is TGTGCCAGCAGCCCTGGACAATCCACAGATACGCAGTATTTT. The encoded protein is CASSPGQSTDTQYF.

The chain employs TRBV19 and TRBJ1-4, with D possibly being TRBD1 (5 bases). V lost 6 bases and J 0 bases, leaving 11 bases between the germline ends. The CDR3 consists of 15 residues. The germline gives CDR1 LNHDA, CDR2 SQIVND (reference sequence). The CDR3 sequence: CASRDGGATNEKLFF. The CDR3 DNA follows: TGTGCCAGTAGGGACGGGGGGGCAACTAATGAAAAACTGTTTTTT.

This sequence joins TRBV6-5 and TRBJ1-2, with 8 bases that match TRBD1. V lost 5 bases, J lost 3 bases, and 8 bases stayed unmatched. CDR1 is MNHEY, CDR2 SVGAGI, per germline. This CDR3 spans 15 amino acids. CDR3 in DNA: TGTGCCAGCAGTACTCGGACAGGGTTTTACTATGGCTACACCTTC. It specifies CASSTRTGFYYGYTF.

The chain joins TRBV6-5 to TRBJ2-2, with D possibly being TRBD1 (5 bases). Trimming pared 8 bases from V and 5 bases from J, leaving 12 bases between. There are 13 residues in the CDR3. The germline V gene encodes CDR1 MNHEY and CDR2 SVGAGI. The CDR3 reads CASRVPGTGELFF. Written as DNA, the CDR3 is TGTGCCAGCCGAGTGCCAGGGACCGGGGAGCTGTTTTTT.

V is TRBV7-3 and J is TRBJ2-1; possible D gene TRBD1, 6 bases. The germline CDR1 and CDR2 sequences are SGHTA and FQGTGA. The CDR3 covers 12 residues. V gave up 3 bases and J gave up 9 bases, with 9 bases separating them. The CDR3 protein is CASSFPGAEQFF. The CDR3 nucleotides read TGTGCCAGCAGCTTCCCAGGGGCTGAGCAGTTCTTC.

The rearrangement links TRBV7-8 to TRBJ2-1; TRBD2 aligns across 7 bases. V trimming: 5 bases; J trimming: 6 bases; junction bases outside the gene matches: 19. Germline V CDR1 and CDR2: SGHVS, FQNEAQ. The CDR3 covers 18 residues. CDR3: CASSPRGAAGDLSNEQFF. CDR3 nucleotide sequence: TGTGCCAGCAGCCCCCGAGGGGCGGCGGGAGACCTGTCCAATGAGCAGTTCTTC.

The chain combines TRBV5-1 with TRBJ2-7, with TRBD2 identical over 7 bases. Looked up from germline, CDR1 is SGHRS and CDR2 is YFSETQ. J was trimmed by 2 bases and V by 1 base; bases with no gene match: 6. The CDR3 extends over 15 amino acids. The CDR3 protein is CASSLSGGPTYEQYF. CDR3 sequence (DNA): TGCGCCAGCAGCTTGTCGGGAGGCCCGACCTACGAGCAGTACTTC.